A selection of T cell receptor beta chains follows, all from one sample in a study of CD8 T cells in Susac syndrome. Using its own MiXCR run on the immunoSEQ multiplex PCR reads, TCRdb lists one record per CDR3 protein. The sample carries about 240,000 distinct CDR3 sequences, 90% to 96% recorded once. Sequences were obtained from CD4+ T cells from PBMCs. The receptors originated from a human donor with Susac syndrome. Each CDR3 is given with its conserved first and last residue. D genes are given only for firm matches. The size entry is marked missing in some rows and otherwise reads once, few, many or a size class.

CASSLRGSELTTLRGTEAFF,TGTGCCAGCTCACTTCGGGGGTCCGAACTGACTACTTTGCGGGGCACTGAAGCTTTCTTT,TRBV18,-,-,TRBJ1-1
CSAGGQVYGYTF,TGCAGTGCTGGGGGACAGGTCTATGGCTACACCTTC,TRBV20-1,-,TRBD1,TRBJ1-2
CASSLSEVSETQYF,TGTGCCAGCAGCTTGTCCGAGGTTAGCGAGACCCAGTACTTC,TRBV5-4,-,-,TRBJ2-5
CASGETNTGELFF,TGTGCCAGCGGGGAAACCAACACCGGGGAGCTGTTTTTT,TRBV9,once,-,TRBJ2-2
CASSQRSGEKLFF,TGTGCCAGCAGCCAACGGTCCGGGGAAAAACTGTTTTTT,TRBV3-1,-,-,TRBJ1-4
CASSTSGYEQYF,TGTGCCAGTAGTACGAGCGGTTACGAGCAGTACTTC,TRBV19,few,-,TRBJ2-7
CASSLSGYQPQHF,TGTGCCAGCAGCCTGTCGGGGTATCAGCCCCAGCATTTT,TRBV4-2,-,-,TRBJ1-5
CASTSRGVTEAFF,TGTGCCAGCACCTCCCGGGGCGTCACTGAAGCTTTCTTT,TRBV12-3/TRBV12-4,-,-,TRBJ1-1
CASSFGGSTYNEQFF,TGTGCCAGCAGCTTCGGCGGGAGTACCTACAATGAGCAGTTCTTC,TRBV11-2,-,TRBD2,TRBJ2-1
CASSPRAGTYEQYF,TGTGCCAGCAGCCCCCGTGCGGGAACCTACGAGCAGTACTTC,TRBV11-3,-,-,TRBJ2-7
CSARGGTSGSNEQFF,TGCAGTGCTAGGGGTGGGACTAGCGGGAGTAATGAGCAGTTCTTC,TRBV20-1,once,TRBD2,TRBJ2-1
CSVGQGANYEQFF,TGCAGCGTTGGTCAGGGGGCGAACTATGAGCAGTTCTTC,TRBV29-1,-,TRBD1,TRBJ2-1
CASRPGLAGVYEQFF,TGTGCCAGCAGACCCGGACTAGCGGGAGTCTATGAGCAGTTCTTC,TRBV12-3/TRBV12-4,-,TRBD2,TRBJ2-1
CATNRIPYGYTF,TGTGCCACCAACCGGATTCCGTATGGCTACACCTTC,TRBV4-2,-,-,TRBJ1-2
CSARVPVLSYEQYF,TGCAGTGCTAGAGTACCGGTCTTGAGCTACGAGCAGTACTTC,TRBV20-1,-,-,TRBJ2-7
CSGSLGGYEQYF,TGCAGTGGTTCCCTTGGGGGCTACGAGCAGTACTTC,TRBV20-1,-,-,TRBJ2-7
CASSPTHPQGDTEAFF,TGTGCCAGTAGTCCAACACACCCTCAGGGAGACACTGAAGCTTTCTTT,TRBV19,once,-,TRBJ1-1